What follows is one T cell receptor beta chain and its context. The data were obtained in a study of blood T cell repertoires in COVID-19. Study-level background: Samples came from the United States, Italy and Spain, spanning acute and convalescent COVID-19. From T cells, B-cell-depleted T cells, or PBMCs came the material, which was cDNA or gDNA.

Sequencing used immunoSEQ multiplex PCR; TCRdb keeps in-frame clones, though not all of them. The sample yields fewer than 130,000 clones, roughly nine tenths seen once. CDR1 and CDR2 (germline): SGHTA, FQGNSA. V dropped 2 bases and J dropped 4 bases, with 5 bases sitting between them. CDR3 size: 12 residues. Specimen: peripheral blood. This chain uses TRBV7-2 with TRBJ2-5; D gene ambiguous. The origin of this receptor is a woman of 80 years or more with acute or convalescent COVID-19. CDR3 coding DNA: TGTGCCAGCAGCTTAATGGCAGAGACCCAGTACTTC. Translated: CASSLMAETQYF.